This passage covers 11 T cell receptor beta chains from one sample sequenced in a study of patients and donors after allogeneic stem cell transplantation. MiXCR was run by TCRdb on the RT-PCR reads, yielding one entry per CDR3 protein. The profile shows 190,000 or so distinct CDR3 sequences, more than 35% of them singletons. Sequenced sample: blood, either unsorted or a sorted T cell fraction (not recorded which). Receptors originate from a human donor who was either an allogeneic HSCT recipient or a stem cell or donor lymphocyte infusion donor (not recorded which). It is not recorded whose cells these are; they may come from a transplant donor.

This clonotype was picked up a small number of times. The rearrangement links TRBV30 to TRBJ1-2; D gene uncertain. Trimming removed 8 bases at V and 4 bases at J, with 11 bases between. CDR1 is GTSNPN, CDR2 SVGIG, per germline (reference sequence). The CDR3 has 11 amino acids. CDR3 DNA sequence: TGTGCCCGAGGTGTTGGCTATGGCTACACCTTC. It is translated as CARGVGYGYTF.

This clonotype was seen a few times. V usage is TRBV14 and J usage is TRBJ1-1, with D perhaps TRBD1 (6 bases). V was cut by 2 bases and J by 1 base, with 11 bases left in between. This CDR3 has 15 residues. The germline V gene encodes CDR1 SGHDN and CDR2 FVKESK. As DNA, the CDR3 is TGTGCCAGCAGCCAAATCGGACAGCAGAACACTGAAGCTTTCTTT. The encoded protein is CASSQIGQQNTEAFF.

V usage is TRBV5-1 and J usage is TRBJ2-3; D is undetermined. The germline V gene encodes CDR1 SGHRS and CDR2 YFSETQ. V was clipped by 1 base and J by 2 bases, with 14 bases between them. CDR3 length: 16 residues. CDR3 sequence reads: CASSLRQRIHTDTQYF. In DNA form, the CDR3 reads TGCGCCAGCAGCTTGCGGCAGCGAATACACACAGATACGCAGTATTTT.

The rearrangement links TRBV19 to TRBJ1-1; 9 bases agree with TRBD1. Per the germline V gene, CDR1 is LNHDA and CDR2 is SQIVND (reference sequence). The CDR3 runs to 13 residues. With V trimmed by 5 bases and J by 11 bases, 9 bases remained unmatched. CDR3 loop: CASSSWDRDGAFF. Written as DNA, the CDR3 is TGTGCCAGTAGTTCCTGGGACAGGGATGGCGCTTTCTTT.

The rearrangement joins TRBV18 to TRBJ1-5, with D unresolved. The CDR3 is made up of 15 amino acids. The V end was cut by 5 bases, the J end by 0 bases, with 11 bases between. Germline-derived CDR1 and CDR2 are KGHSH and LQKENI. CDR3 region: CASSMASYSNQPQHF. CDR3 nucleotide sequence: TGTGCCAGCTCAATGGCCTCTTATAGCAATCAGCCCCAGCATTTT.

This clonotype was observed at least ten times. This sequence joins TRBV29-1 and TRBJ1-2; a possible D gene is TRBD1 (5 bases). The V and J ends lost 5 bases and 4 bases respectively, with 17 bases between them. There are 14 residues in the CDR3. The germline CDR1 and CDR2 sequences are SQVTM and ANQGSEA. The chain's CDR3 is CSVTQTDSSYGYTF. As DNA, the CDR3 is TGCAGCGTTACTCAAACTGACAGTTCCTATGGCTACACCTTC.

This chain uses TRBV10-3 with TRBJ2-1, with a tentative D call TRBD2 (5 bases). Germline V gene data show CDR1 as ENHRY and CDR2 as SYGVKD. Trimming took off 1 base at V and 5 bases at J, with 15 bases between the two ends. The CDR3 has 16 residues. The CDR3 region has the DNA TGTGCCATCAGTGAGTTCGGGGAGAAACTACACAATGAGCAGTTCTTC. Translating it yields CAISEFGEKLHNEQFF.

V usage is TRBV6-2 or TRBV6-3 and J usage is TRBJ1-6; weak D call: TRBD1 (6 bases). Trimming stripped 6 bases from V and 7 bases from J, with 16 bases between. Per the germline V gene, CDR1 is MNHEY and CDR2 is SVGEGT. The CDR3 is 15 residues long. The DNA for the CDR3 is TGTGCCAGCAGCGACTCCACAGGGACCAATTCACCCCTCCACTTT. Its translation is CASSDSTGTNSPLHF.

This clonotype was counted only a few times. This sequence joins TRBV27 and TRBJ2-7; TRBD1 matches at 7 bases. V was pared by 10 bases and J by 3 bases, with 6 bases of the junction left unmatched. This CDR3 contains 12 residues. Germline V gene lookup returns CDR1 MNHEY and CDR2 SMNVEV (reference sequence). The CDR3 spells CATRGQGYEQYF. CDR3 DNA: TGTGCCACGAGGGGGCAGGGCTACGAGCAGTACTTC.

J is TRBJ1-1 and V is TRBV29-1; D is uncertain. The CDR3 is made up of 14 amino acids. The ends were cut back, 1 base at V and 1 base at J, with 10 bases in the middle. CDR1 SQVTM and CDR2 ANQGSEA come from the germline V gene. This CDR3 is CSVEGIRGNTEAFF. In DNA, the CDR3 is TGCAGCGTTGAAGGTATACGGGGGAACACTGAAGCTTTCTTT.

The chain uses TRBV12-3 or TRBV12-4 and TRBJ2-3; TRBD1 matches 9 bases. The ends lost 6 bases at V and 3 bases at J; junction bases unmatched: 4. The CDR3 length is 14 residues. For the CDR3, the DNA is TGTGCCAGCAGCCGGGACAGGGCGACAGATACGCAGTATTTT. Protein product: CASSRDRATDTQYF.